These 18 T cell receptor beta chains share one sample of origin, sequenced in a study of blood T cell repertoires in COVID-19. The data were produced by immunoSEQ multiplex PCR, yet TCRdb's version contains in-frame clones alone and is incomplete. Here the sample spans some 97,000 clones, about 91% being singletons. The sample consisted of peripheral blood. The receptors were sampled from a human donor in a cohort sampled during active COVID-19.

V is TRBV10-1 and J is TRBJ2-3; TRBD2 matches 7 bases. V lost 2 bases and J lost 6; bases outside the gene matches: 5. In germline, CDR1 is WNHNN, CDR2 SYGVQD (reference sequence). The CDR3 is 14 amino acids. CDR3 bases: TGCGCCAGCAGTGAGGGACTAGGCGTCGATACGCAGTATTTT. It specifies CASSEGLGVDTQYF.

This CDR3 is CASNPGLVLFSGELFF. The DNA for the CDR3 is TGTGCCAGCAATCCCGGGTTAGTTCTGTTCTCTGGGGAGCTGTTTTTT. The V call is TRBV2, the J call TRBJ2-2; no clear D. The V and J ends lost 7 bases and 8 bases respectively, with 23 bases between them. The CDR3 contains 16 residues. The germline V gene has CDR1 SNHLY and CDR2 FYNNEI.

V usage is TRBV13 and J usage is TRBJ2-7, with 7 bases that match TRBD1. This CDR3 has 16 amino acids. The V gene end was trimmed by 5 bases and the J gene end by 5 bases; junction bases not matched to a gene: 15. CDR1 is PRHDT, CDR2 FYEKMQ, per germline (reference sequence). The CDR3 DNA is TGTGCCAGCAGCCCACACAGGGGAAGGGGAAAAAACGAGCAGTACTTC. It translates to CASSPHRGRGKNEQYF.

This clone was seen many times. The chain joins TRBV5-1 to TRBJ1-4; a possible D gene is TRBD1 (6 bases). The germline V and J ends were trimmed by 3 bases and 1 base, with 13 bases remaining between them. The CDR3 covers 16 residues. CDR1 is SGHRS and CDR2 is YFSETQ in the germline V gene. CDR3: CASSSTGSRTNEKLFF. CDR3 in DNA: TGCGCCAGCAGCTCCACAGGGTCCCGAACTAATGAAAAACTGTTTTTT.

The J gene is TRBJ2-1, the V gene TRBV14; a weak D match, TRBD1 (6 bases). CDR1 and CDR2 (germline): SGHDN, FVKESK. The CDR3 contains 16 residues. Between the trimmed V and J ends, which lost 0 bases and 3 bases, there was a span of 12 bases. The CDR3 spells CASSQDLGQYYNEQFF. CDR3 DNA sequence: TGTGCCAGCAGCCAAGATCTTGGACAGTACTACAATGAGCAGTTCTTC.

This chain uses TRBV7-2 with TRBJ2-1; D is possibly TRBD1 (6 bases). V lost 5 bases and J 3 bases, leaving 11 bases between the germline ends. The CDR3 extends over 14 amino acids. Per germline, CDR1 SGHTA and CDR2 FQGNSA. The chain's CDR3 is CASSPSRGYNEQFF. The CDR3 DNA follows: TGTGCCAGCAGCCCCAGCAGGGGCTACAATGAGCAGTTCTTC.

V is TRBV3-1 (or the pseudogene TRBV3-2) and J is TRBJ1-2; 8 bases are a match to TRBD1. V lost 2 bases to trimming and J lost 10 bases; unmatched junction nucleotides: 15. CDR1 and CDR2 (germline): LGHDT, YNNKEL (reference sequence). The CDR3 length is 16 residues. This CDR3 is CASSQPSSRGLDTYTF. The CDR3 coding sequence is TGTGCCAGCAGCCAACCCTCGTCCAGGGGGCTGGATACCTACACCTTC.

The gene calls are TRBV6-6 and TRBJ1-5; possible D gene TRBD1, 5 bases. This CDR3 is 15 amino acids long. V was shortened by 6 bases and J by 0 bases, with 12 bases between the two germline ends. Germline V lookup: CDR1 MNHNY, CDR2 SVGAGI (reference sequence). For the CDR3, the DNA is TGTGCCAGCAGCCGGACACGTTATAGCAATCAGCCCCAGCATTTT. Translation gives CASSRTRYSNQPQHF.

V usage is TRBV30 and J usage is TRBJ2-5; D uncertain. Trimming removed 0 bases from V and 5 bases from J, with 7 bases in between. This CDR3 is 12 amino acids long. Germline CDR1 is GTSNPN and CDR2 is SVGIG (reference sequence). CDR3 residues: CAWSVMRETQYF. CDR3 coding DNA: TGTGCCTGGAGTGTAATGAGGGAGACCCAGTACTTC.

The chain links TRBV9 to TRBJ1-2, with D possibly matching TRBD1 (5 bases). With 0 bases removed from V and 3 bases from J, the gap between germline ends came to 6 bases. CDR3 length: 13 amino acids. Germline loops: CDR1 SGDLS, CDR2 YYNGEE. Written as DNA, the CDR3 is TGTGCCAGCAGCGTAGGGGGGGACTATGGCTACACCTTC. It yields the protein CASSVGGDYGYTF. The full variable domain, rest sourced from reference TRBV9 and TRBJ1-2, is DSGVTQTPKHLITATGQRVTLRCSPRSGDLSVYWYQQSLDQGLQFLIQYYNGEERAKGNILERFSAQQFPDLHSELNLSSLELGDSALYFCASSVGGDYGYTFGSGTRLTVV.

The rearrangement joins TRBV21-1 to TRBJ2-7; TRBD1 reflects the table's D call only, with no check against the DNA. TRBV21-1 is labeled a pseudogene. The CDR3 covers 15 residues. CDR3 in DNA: TGTGCCAGCAGCAAAACCGGGACAGGAGCCTACGAGCAGTACTTC. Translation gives CASSKTGTGAYEQYF.

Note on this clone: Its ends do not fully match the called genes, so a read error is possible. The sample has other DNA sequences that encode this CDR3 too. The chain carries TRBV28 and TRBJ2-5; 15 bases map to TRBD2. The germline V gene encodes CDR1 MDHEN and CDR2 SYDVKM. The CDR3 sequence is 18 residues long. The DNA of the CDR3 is TGTGCCAGCAGTTTACTGCAAGGACTAGCGGGAGGGCAAGAGACCCAATACTTC. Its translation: CASSLLQGLAGGQETQYF.

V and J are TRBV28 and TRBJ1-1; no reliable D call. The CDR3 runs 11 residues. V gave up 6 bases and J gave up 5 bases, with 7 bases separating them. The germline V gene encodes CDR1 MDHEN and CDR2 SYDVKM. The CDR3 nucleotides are TGTGCCAGCAGAGATGAGACTGAAGCTTTCTTT. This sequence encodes CASRDETEAFF.

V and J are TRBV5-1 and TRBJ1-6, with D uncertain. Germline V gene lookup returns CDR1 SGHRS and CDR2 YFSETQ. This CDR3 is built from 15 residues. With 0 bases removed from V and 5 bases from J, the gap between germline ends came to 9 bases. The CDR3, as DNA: TGCGCCAGCAGCTTGGGAGACACCGATAATTCACCCCTCCACTTT. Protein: CASSLGDTDNSPLHF.

The CDR3 is CASSLEGGRGDEQYF. The CDR3, as DNA: TGCGCCAGCAGCTTGGAGGGAGGAAGGGGAGACGAGCAGTACTTC. The rearrangement joins TRBV5-1 to TRBJ2-7; TRBD2 might be the D (6 bases). This CDR3 is built from 15 residues. V was cut by 0 bases and J by 5 bases, with 15 bases left in between. Germline V gene data show CDR1 as SGHRS and CDR2 as YFSETQ.

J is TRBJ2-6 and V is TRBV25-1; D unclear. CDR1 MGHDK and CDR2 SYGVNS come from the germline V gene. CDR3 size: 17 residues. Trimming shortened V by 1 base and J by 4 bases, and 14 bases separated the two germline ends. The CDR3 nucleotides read TGTGCCAGCAGTGAATTTTCCGGTGGTGTAGGGGCCAACGTCCTGACTTTC. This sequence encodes CASSEFSGGVGANVLTF.

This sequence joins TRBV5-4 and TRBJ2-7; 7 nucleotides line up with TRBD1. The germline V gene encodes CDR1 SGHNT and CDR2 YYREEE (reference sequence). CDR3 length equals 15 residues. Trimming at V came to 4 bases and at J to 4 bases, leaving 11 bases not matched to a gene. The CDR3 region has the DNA TGTGCCAGCAGCCCAACAGGGGCCCTTGGGTACGAGCAGTACTTC. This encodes CASSPTGALGYEQYF. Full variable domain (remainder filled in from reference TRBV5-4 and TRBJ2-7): ETGVTQSPTHLIKTRGQQVTLRCSSQSGHNTVSWYQQALGQGPQFIFQYYREEENGRGNFPPRFSGLQFPNYSSELNVNALELDDSALYLCASSPTGALGYEQYFGPGTRLTVT.

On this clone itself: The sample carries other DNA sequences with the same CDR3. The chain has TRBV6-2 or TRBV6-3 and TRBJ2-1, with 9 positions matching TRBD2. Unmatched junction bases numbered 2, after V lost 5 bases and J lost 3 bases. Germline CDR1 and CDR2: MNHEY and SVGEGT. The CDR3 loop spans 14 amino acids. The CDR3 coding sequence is TGTGCCAGCAGTCTGACTAGCGGCTACAATGAGCAGTTCTTC. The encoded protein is CASSLTSGYNEQFF.